These T cell receptor beta chains were read from a single sample in a study of Ad26.COV2.S vaccination and SARS-CoV-2 variants. Sequencing was performed with immunoSEQ multiplex PCR; in TCRdb, only in-frame clones are kept and a portion is missing. Among fewer than 400,000 clones listed, about 85% were seen once. The specimen was peripheral blood, collected in a trial of Ad26.COV2.S vaccine versus placebo. The receptors here all came from a person between 18 and 60 years old who received the Ad26.COV2.S COVID-19 vaccine or a placebo. Both conserved end residues are part of each CDR3. A D gene is named only where the DNA matches it firmly. Expanded clones are given a class, and other clones once, few, many or no size at all.

d_gene | j_gene | v_gene | abundance | CDR3nt | CDR3aa
- | TRBJ1-2 | TRBV20-1 | - | TGCAGTGCTAGTGCAGGGGCAAATGGCTACACCTTC | CSASAGANGYTF
- | TRBJ1-2 | TRBV4-1 | - | TGCGCCAGCAGCCAAGCTACCCAGGGCCTCGGCTACACCTTC | CASSQATQGLGYTF
- | TRBJ1-5 | TRBV21-1 | - | TGTGCCGGTTTAAGGCCCCAGCATTTT | CAGLRPQHF
- | TRBJ1-3 | TRBV28 | few | TGTGCCAGCAGTTTGGAGACTTTCTCTGGAAACACCATATATTTT | CASSLETFSGNTIYF
- | TRBJ1-2 | TRBV27 | once | TGTGCCAGCAGTTTAGTGGGGGGAGCGGAGGGCTACACCTTC | CASSLVGGAEGYTF
TRBD2 | TRBJ2-7 | TRBV2 | - | TGTGCCAGCAGTGAAGGGGGAGGGGCCTACGAGCAGTACTTC | CASSEGGGAYEQYF
TRBD1 | TRBJ1-5 | TRBV15 | - | TGTGCCACCAGCAGAACCCCTCAGGGGGCAGACAATCAGCCCCAGCATTTT | CATSRTPQGADNQPQHF
TRBD1 | TRBJ1-3 | TRBV30 | many | TGTGCCTGGGAACAGGGGGATGGAAACACCATATATTTT | CAWEQGDGNTIYF
TRBD1 | TRBJ1-6 | TRBV28 | - | TGTGCCAGCAGGGTACAGGGGGCGAATTCACCCCTCCACTTT | CASRVQGANSPLHF
TRBD1 | TRBJ2-7 | TRBV10-3 | - | TGTGCCATCAGCTCGGACAGGGCGAAATACGAGCAGTACTTC | CAISSDRAKYEQYF
TRBD1 | TRBJ2-3 | TRBV7-3 | - | TGTGCCAGCAGCCGGACAGGGGGGACAGATACGCAGTATTTT | CASSRTGGTDTQYF
- | TRBJ1-2 | TRBV5-1 | - | TGCGCCAGCAGCTTGAACGGGGCTAACTATGGCTACACCTTC | CASSLNGANYGYTF
TRBD2 | TRBJ2-1 | TRBV27 | - | TGTGCCAGCACCCGACTAGCGGGGGCTCTAGTAGAGCAGTTCTTC | CASTRLAGALVEQFF
- | TRBJ2-7 | TRBV13 | - | TGTGCCAGCAGCTCCCTGAGGTCCGGGTACTACGAGCAGTACTTC | CASSSLRSGYYEQYF
- | TRBJ2-2 | TRBV11-3 | once | TGTGCCAGCAGCTTAGAGCGACCCCACACCGGGGAGCTGTTTTTT | CASSLERPHTGELFF
- | TRBJ2-5 | TRBV5-5 | - | TGTGCCAGCAGCGCCCTCCCCAGGGGACCGCAAGAGACCCAGTACTTC | CASSALPRGPQETQYF
- | TRBJ2-6 | TRBV6-5 | - | TGTGCCAGCGCTTATAGCTCTGGGGCCAACGTCCTGACTTTC | CASAYSSGANVLTF
- | TRBJ1-2 | TRBV28 | - | TGTGCCAGCTCCTACCTCTGGTGGTCCGACTATGGCTACACCTTC | CASSYLWWSDYGYTF
TRBD2 | TRBJ2-3 | TRBV5-1 | once | TGCGCCAGCAGCTTGGTTCCACTAGCGGGGGGCACAGATACGCAGTATTTT | CASSLVPLAGGTDTQYF
- | TRBJ2-3 | TRBV18 | - | TGTGCCAGCTCACTAAGTACGGAGTACACAGATACGCAGTATTTT | CASSLSTEYTDTQYF
- | TRBJ2-5 | TRBV6-5 | - | TGTGCCAGCAAACCAGGCTGGAAAGAGACCCAGTACTTC | CASKPGWKETQYF
- | TRBJ2-3 | TRBV9 | - | TGTGCCAGTTCTTCAGGTCTGGATACGCAGTATTTT | CASSSGLDTQYF
- | TRBJ1-5 | TRBV18 | many | TGTGCCAGCTCACCAGGGCAGGCAAGCAGCAATCAGCCCCAGCATTTT | CASSPGQASSNQPQHF
TRBD2 | TRBJ2-3 | TRBV19 | - | TGTGCCAGTAGTACCCCGGGGGGAAGCACAGATACGCAGTATTTT | CASSTPGGSTDTQYF
- | TRBJ2-4 | TRBV6-5 | - | TGTGCCAGCAGTTATAAGCAGGGAAACATTCAGTACTTC | CASSYKQGNIQYF
- | TRBJ1-2 | TRBV18 | few | TGTGCCAGCTCACCACGATTGGGGGAGGAAGGCTACACCTTC | CASSPRLGEEGYTF
- | TRBJ1-5 | TRBV2 | - | TGTGCCAGCAGTGTGGGGAAGCCCCAGCATTTT | CASSVGKPQHF
- | TRBJ1-3 | TRBV11-1 | - | TGTGCCAGCAGCTCGACAGGCACCATATATTTT | CASSSTGTIYF
- | TRBJ2-7 | TRBV2 | few | TGTGCCCAAGGGACGGGTCCCCGCGAGCAGTACTTC | CAQGTGPREQYF
TRBD1 | TRBJ2-7 | TRBV5-6 | - | TGTGCCAGCAGCTTTTCTTTGGCAGGGGGCTACGAGCAGTACTTC | CASSFSLAGGYEQYF
TRBD1 | TRBJ1-1 | TRBV5-1 | - | TGCGCCAGCAGCTCCGGGACAGGGGATTCTACAACTGAAGCTTTCTTT | CASSSGTGDSTTEAFF
TRBD1 | TRBJ1-1 | TRBV5-1 | - | TGCGCCAGCAGCTTCCAAGGACAGGACACTGAAGCTTTCTTT | CASSFQGQDTEAFF
- | TRBJ1-1 | TRBV6-5 | once | TGTGCCAGCAGTTACTGGGTGGGGGCGCAGGGCACTGAAGCTTTCTTT | CASSYWVGAQGTEAFF
TRBD1 | TRBJ1-2 | TRBV5-1 | - | TGCGCCAGCAGCTTTCAGGGGGCTTTCTATGGCTACACCTTC | CASSFQGAFYGYTF
- | TRBJ2-2 | TRBV12-3/TRBV12-4 | - | TGTGCCAGCAAACTGGAGGGGGAGCTGTTTTTT | CASKLEGELFF